This T cell receptor (beta chain) was captured by sequencing in a study of shared clonotypes between healthy human individuals (TCRdb year 2020). Regarding the research as a whole: A few men and a couple of women, aged 18 to 49 years, made up the cohort. Blood TCR repertoires of several healthy adults were deeply sequenced to estimate repertoire size and the extent of clonotype sharing between individuals. Per donor, three plates each were used for CD4 naive and CD4 memory, two for CD8 naive, and one for CD8 memory. Each donor's leukapheresis produced roughly between roughly 0.9 and 8.9 billion PBMCs. Libraries were prepared and TCR repertoires were sequenced by different laboratories using diverse techniques, in order to increase sequencing depth and limit assay-specific biases. Study-wide conclusions, independent of this receptor: Incomplete sequencing was indicated by rarefaction of sorted-subset datasets, despite the large sequencing depth. Sampling was limited to blood, and TCR repertoires in tissue likely differ from TCR repertoires in blood. Based on pairwise subsampling, the degree of clonotype sharing among donors was expected to be affected by sequencing depth. Estimated clonotype richness was generally larger for naive than for memory subsets. When a few donors were compared, the shared fraction of clonotypes was 5% to 6.5% for naive CD4, more than 3% for naive CD8, about 2.4% for memory CD4, and 0.35% to 0.4% for memory CD8. Compared with non-shared clonotypes, the clonotypes found in all four sorted-subset donors had higher generation probabilities. The small number of donors limited the genetic and exposure-history diversity represented.

Using the deep immunoSEQ assay, TCR CDR3 regions were amplified from genomic DNA by multiplex PCR. For each cell subset, the extracted genomic DNA was distributed evenly across all wells of several immunoSEQ 96-well plates, and each plate served as one replicate. For sorted subsets, 150 to 200 ng genomic DNA, equal to 30,000 or so T cell genomes, was loaded into each replicate PCR. Purified libraries were measured with a Qubit 3.0 fluorometer, size-checked on a Bioanalyzer 2100, and measured again with the KAPA Library Quantification kit. Every immunoSEQ 96-well plate was sequenced on a separate single-read 150-cycle Illumina NextSeq 550 flow cell. The original pipeline was this. The immunoSEQ output contained only junctional sequences without quality scores, so filtering could not match that applied to full-length reads. To assign V/J genes and CDR3, sequences were annotated using PyIR, a Python wrapper for IgBLAST v1.9, with IMGT germline references. Reads were filtered out if the reads had weak V/J assignments (E-value above 1e-6), no CDR3, stop codons, out-of-frame junctions, or ambiguous translated residues. V3J clonotypes were defined as sequences sharing the same inferred V gene, J gene, and CDR3 amino acid sequence. The percentage overlap between two repertoires was calculated by dividing the number of shared unique clonotypes by the size of the smaller repertoire. Three approaches were used to assess repertoire richness: RTK rarefaction, the Chao1 estimator, and Recon v2.1 estimates of unobserved clonotypes. OLGA was used to compute generation probabilities for all TCRbeta clonotypes that the gDNA method yielded from a handful of donors. The clones in this table, taken by TCRdb from immuneACCESS, are in-frame only. Not every clone is retained; where verified, under half of the shortfall comes from an unresolved V gene, and the cause of the rest is unknown. The D gene and trimming were derived from the DNA, and the V and J assignments and clone size from that table. The sample records approximately 2.3 million clones, over 90% of which are singletons. The ten largest clones represent 0.35% to 0.45% of the sample.

Donors were healthy HIV-negative adults with no recently reported acute infections or vaccinations. Every donor was a Caucasian adult residing in Nashville, Tennessee, USA. CD4+ T cells were enriched through magnetic negative selection, after which naive cells were positively selected on CD45RA and the remaining negative fraction served as the memory subset. Blood was collected by leukapheresis, and PBMCs were isolated by Ficoll-Histopaque density gradient centrifugation and then cryopreserved in liquid nitrogen vapor phase. Analytical flow cytometry was used to check the purity and quantity of each magnetically sorted T cell population. Genomic DNA was isolated from each sorted fraction and quantified by UV absorbance on a Nanodrop 2000c. Concerning this clone itself: Its antigen specificity is not known. Per-nucleotide qualities are absent, and no much larger clonotype sits a single base away.

This TCR was sampled from a man aged 18 to 29 in good health. Some clones in this sample may be carry-over from other donors' samples. The sequenced sample consisted of naive CD4+ T cells from PBMCs. This specimen's cell subset or site label, per the study, means: CD45RA+ positively selected.

The CDR3 sequence is CAWKTSGPTDTQYF. The nucleotide sequence is TGTGCCTGGAAGACTAGCGGCCCAACAGATACGCAGTATTTT. In this chain, TRBV30 is recombined with TRBJ2-3; the junction holds 9 bases that match TRBD2. V is pruned by 4 bases and J by 3 bases, leaving 5 bases of the junction without a gene match. The CDR3 measures 14 amino acids from cysteine to phenylalanine. Just CDR3 DNA is preserved here, 42 bases in frame from base 1. The germline V gene (reference sequence) yields GTSNPN for CDR1 and SVGIG for CDR2.